This TCR beta chain was identified in a study of monozygotic twins with cystic fibrosis. Study at large: Three micrograms of fragmented DNA underwent about 14 PCR cycles for library preparation.

Assay used: immunoSEQ multiplex PCR; TCRdb lists only in-frame clones, some missing. The sample holds fewer than 20,000 clones, almost 97% seen once. Findings of the study overall: Monozygotic CF twin pairs shared significantly more nucleotide-identical clonotypes than unrelated CF individuals did. Co-twins had the most similar V usage for 13 of 16 pairs, J for 8. Clonality was generally low (median around 0.01), higher in the most severe patients.

With respect to this clone: The target antigen is unknown.

Specimen: blood. This clonotype originated in a girl aged 2-9 years with cystic fibrosis.

CDR3 region: CASSSTGTGWVEKLFF. The CDR3 DNA reads as TGTGCCAGCAGCTCCACCGGGACAGGGTGGGTTGAAAAACTGTTTTTT. The J gene is TRBJ1-4, the V gene TRBV7-9; 9 bases are a match to TRBD1. V lost 4 bases and J lost 7; bases outside the gene matches: 10. Germline V gene sequence: CDR1 SEHNR, CDR2 FQNEAQ (reference sequence). The CDR3 extends over 16 amino acids. The complete variable domain, with remaining parts taken from reference TRBV7-9 and TRBJ1-4, reads DTGVSQNPRHKITKRGQNVTFRCDPISEHNRLYWYRQTLGQGPEFLTYFQNEAQLEKSRLLSDRFSAERPKGSFSTLEIQRTEQGDSAMYLCASSSTGTGWVEKLFFGSGTQLSVL.